The T cell receptor beta chain under discussion was sequenced for a study of OX40 agonist ivuxolimab in advanced cancers. Looking at the study overall: Mean age about 60 years, range about 23 to 80; approximately 80% male. There were three patients with partial responses, one having hepatocellular carcinoma and two cutaneous melanoma. Study observations and caveats: In the expanded peripheral T cells, antigen specificity was never determined.

Repertoires were generated with immunoSEQ multiplex PCR, while TCRdb's copy carries only in-frame clones and drops some. The sample records 75,000 to 95,000 clones, more than 80% being singletons. About this clone itself: Its antigen is unknown.

The CDR3 consists of 14 residues. Germline V gene sequence: CDR1 SGHRS, CDR2 YFSETQ. V was cut by 0 bases and J by 0 bases, with 6 bases left in between. The starting material was CD4+ or CD8+ T cells sorted from blood, obtained in a trial of the OX40 agonist ivuxolimab. The rearrangement uses TRBV5-1 and TRBJ1-1, with D unclear. The receptor was isolated from an adult with an advanced solid tumor such as melanoma, head and neck, liver or kidney cancer. The CDR3: CASSLANMNTEAFF. The CDR3 nucleotides read TGCGCCAGCAGCTTGGCCAATATGAACACTGAAGCTTTCTTT. The full variable domain, completed using reference TRBV5-1 and TRBJ1-1, is KAGVTQTPRYLIKTRGQQVTLSCSPISGHRSVSWYQQTPGQGLQFLFEYFSETQRNKGNFPGRFSGRQFSNSRSEMNVSTLELGDSALYLCASSLANMNTEAFFGQGTRLTVV.